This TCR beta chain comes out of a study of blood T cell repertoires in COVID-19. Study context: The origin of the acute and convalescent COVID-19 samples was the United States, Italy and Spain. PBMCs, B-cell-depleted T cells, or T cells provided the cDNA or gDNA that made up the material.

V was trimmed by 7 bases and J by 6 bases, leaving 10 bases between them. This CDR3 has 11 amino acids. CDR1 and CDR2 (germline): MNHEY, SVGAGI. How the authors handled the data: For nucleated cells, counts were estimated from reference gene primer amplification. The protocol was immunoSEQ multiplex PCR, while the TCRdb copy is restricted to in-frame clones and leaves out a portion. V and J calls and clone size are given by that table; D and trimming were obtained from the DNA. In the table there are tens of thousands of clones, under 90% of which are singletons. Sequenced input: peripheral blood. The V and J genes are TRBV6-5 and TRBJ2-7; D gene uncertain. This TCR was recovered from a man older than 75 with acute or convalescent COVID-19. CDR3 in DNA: TGTGCCAGCAATTTTTATCTCGAGCAGTACTTC. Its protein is CASNFYLEQYF.